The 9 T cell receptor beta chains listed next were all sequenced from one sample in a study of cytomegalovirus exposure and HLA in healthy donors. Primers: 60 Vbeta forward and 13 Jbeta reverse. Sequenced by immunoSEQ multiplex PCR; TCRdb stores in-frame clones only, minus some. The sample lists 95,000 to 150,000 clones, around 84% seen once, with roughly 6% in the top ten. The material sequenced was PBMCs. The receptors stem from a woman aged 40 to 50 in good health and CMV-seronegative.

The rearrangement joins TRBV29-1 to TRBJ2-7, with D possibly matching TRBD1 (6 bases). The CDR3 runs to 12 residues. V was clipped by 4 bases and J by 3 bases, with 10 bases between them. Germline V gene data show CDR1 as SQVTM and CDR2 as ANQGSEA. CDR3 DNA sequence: TGCAGCGTTGGTGGACAGAACTACGAGCAGTACTTC. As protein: CSVGGQNYEQYF.

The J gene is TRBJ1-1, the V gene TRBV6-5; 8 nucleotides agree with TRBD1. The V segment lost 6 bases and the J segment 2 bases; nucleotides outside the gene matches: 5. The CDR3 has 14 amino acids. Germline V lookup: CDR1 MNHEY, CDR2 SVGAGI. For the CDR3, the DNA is TGTGCCAGCAGGGTAGACAGGGGTAACACTGAAGCTTTCTTT. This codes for CASRVDRGNTEAFF.

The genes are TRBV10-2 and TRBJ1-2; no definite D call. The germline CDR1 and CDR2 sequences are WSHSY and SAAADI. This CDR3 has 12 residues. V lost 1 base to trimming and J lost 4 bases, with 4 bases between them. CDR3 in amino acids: CASSEFSYGYTF. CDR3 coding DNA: TGCGCCAGCAGTGAGTTTAGCTATGGCTACACCTTC.

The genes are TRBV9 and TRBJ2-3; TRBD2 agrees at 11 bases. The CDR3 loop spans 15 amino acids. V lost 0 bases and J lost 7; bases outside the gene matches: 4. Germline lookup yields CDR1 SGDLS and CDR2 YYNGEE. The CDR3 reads CASSVVGTSGNTQYF. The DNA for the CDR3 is TGTGCCAGCAGCGTAGTCGGGACTAGCGGTAATACGCAGTATTTT.

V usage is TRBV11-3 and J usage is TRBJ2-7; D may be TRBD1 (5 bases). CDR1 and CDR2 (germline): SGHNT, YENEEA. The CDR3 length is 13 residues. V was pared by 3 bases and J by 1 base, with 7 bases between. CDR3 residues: CASSLGQSYEQYF. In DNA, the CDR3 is TGTGCCAGCAGCTTGGGGCAGTCCTACGAGCAGTACTTC.

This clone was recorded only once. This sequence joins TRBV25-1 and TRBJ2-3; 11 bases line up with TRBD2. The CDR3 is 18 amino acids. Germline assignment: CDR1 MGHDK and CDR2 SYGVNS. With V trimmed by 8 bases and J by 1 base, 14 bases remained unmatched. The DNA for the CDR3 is TGTGCCAGCGGGGTAACTAGCGGGAGAGAGAAGGGCACAGATACGCAGTATTTT. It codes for CASGVTSGREKGTDTQYF.

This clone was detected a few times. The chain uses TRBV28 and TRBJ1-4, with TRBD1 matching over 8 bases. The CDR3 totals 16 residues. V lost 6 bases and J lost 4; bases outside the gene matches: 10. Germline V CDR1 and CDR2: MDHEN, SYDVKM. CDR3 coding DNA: TGTGCCAGCAGAGAACCCCGACAGGGGATTAATGAAAAACTGTTTTTT. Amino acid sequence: CASREPRQGINEKLFF.

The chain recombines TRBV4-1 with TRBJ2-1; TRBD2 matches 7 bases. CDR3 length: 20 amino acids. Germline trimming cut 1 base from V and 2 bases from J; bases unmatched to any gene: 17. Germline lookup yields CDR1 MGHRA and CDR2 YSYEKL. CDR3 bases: TGCGCCAGCAGCCAAGGGGAGGGATCTTGGGCCCGGGCTCCCTACAATGAGCAGTTCTTC. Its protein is CASSQGEGSWARAPYNEQFF.

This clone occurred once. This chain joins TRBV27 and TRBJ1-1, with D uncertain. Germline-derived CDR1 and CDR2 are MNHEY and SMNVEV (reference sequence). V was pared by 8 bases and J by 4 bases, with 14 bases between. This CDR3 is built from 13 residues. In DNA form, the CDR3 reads TGTGCCAGCCTCGGGGTTTTGAGCACTGAAGCTTTCTTT. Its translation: CASLGVLSTEAFF.